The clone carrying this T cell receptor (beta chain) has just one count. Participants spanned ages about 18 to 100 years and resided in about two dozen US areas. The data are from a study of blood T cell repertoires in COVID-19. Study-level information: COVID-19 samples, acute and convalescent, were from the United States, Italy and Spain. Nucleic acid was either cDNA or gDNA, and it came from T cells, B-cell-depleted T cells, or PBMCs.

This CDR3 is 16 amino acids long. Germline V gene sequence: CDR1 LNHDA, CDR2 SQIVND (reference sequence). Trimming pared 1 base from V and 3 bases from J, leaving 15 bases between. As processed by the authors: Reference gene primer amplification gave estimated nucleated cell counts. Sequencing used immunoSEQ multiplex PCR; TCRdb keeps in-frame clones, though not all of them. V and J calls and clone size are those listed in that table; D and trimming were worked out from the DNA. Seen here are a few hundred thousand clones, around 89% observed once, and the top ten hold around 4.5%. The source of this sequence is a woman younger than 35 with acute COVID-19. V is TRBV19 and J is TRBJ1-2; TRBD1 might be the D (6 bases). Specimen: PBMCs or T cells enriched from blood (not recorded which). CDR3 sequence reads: CASSIGSGAGDYGYTF. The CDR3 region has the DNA TGTGCCAGTAGTATAGGTTCCGGCGCAGGGGACTATGGCTACACCTTC.